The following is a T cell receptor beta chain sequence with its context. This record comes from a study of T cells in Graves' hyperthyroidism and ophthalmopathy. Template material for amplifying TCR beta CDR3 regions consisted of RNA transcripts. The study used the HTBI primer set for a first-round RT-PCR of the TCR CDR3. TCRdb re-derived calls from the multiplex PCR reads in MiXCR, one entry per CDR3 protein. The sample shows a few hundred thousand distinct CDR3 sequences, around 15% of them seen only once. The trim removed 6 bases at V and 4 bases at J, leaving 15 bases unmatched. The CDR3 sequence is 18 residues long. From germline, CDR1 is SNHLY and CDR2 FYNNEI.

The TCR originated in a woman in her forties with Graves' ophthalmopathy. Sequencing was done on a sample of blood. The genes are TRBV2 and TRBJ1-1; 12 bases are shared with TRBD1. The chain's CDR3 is CASSGVLGQGASGTEAFF. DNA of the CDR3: TGTGCCAGCAGCGGGGTTTTGGGACAGGGGGCTTCGGGCACTGAAGCTTTCTTT.